The next 29 T cell receptor beta chains were all read from a single sample in a study of T cell repertoires in cytomegalovirus infection (dated by TCRdb to 2018 to 2020). These receptors are not linked to any known antigen. The sample was run on an Illumina HiSeq 1500. TCRdb trimmed the raw reads at Q25, called clones with MiXCR and kept productive beta chains. Every CDR3 protein is listed once, alongside the most common genes and DNA of its rows. The sample table records about 52,000 distinct CDR3 sequences; roughly a fifth of these occur just once. In total, the top ten clones hold around 77% of the sample. This specimen's treatment or condition label, interpreted: in vitro stimulation with specific CMV peptide epitopes to enrich CMV-specific T cells. The material was CD8+ T cells from cultured PBMCs, obtained from culture after CMV antigen stimulation. The receptors derive from a human donor in good health (CMV status not recorded). Some clones in this sample may be carry-over from other donors' samples.

The sample holds a few counts of this clonotype. The CDR3 DNA is TGTGCCAGCAGCTCCCAGCCCGGGACAGGGGTTGGGAATGAGCAGTTCTTC. Translation: CASSSQPGTGVGNEQFF. The V and J genes are TRBV7-9 and TRBJ2-1; 10 bases fit TRBD1. In germline, CDR1 is SEHNR, CDR2 FQNEAQ (reference sequence). J was trimmed by 7 bases and V by 4 bases; bases with no gene match: 13. The CDR3 is 17 residues long.

Only a few counts were recorded for this clonotype. The gene calls are TRBV12-3 or TRBV12-4 and TRBJ1-4; no clear D. Trimming took 3 bases from V and 6 from J, leaving 5 bases between them. This CDR3 is 12 amino acids long. CDR3 loop: CASSFSHEKLFF. CDR3 DNA: TGTGCCAGCAGTTTTTCCCATGAAAAACTGTTTTTT.

This clonotype was picked up many times. The rearrangement joins TRBV7-2 to TRBJ1-1; weak D call: TRBD1 (5 bases). The CDR3 is 13 amino acids. V lost 5 bases to trimming and J lost 1 base, with 8 bases between them. Germline V gene data show CDR1 as SGHTA and CDR2 as FQGNSA. The CDR3 loop is CASSPTGNTEAFF. The DNA for the CDR3 is TGTGCCAGCAGCCCTACAGGGAACACTGAAGCTTTCTTT.

The sample holds a few counts of this clonotype. The CDR3 nucleotides are TGTGCCAGCAGTTATAGCGGAAACCAAGAGACCCAGTACTTC. Its translation: CASSYSGNQETQYF. V usage is TRBV6-2 or TRBV6-3 and J usage is TRBJ2-5; maybe TRBD2 (6 bases). Germline CDR1 MNHEY, CDR2 SVGEGT. V lost 3 bases, J lost 0 bases, and 8 bases lay in between. This CDR3 region has 14 residues.

V and J are TRBV7-9 and TRBJ1-3, with TRBD1 matching over 7 bases. The CDR3 covers 15 residues. The junction had 0 bases not matched to a gene; V was cut back by 1 base and J by 0 bases. CDR1 SEHNR and CDR2 FQNEAQ come from the germline V gene (reference sequence). This chain's CDR3 is CASSLGDSSGNTIYF. The CDR3 nucleotides are TGTGCCAGCAGCTTAGGGGACAGCTCTGGAAACACCATATATTTT.

This clonotype was observed a few times. The gene calls are TRBV4-2 and TRBJ2-2; TRBD2 agrees at 7 bases. The CDR3 sequence is 15 residues long. J gave up 1 base and V 8 bases, and 7 bases lay outside the gene matches. Germline loops: CDR1 LGHNA, CDR2 YNFKEQ. Written as DNA, the CDR3 is TGTGCCAGCGAGGGAGCGGGGCTGAACACCGGGGAGCTGTTTTTT. It yields the protein CASEGAGLNTGELFF.

V and J are TRBV7-6 and TRBJ2-1; D may be TRBD1 (5 bases). Germline V gene sequence: CDR1 SGHVS, CDR2 FNYEAQ. The CDR3 covers 17 residues. The ends were cut back, 5 bases at V and 5 bases at J, with 22 bases in the middle. The chain's CDR3 is CASSPSVMTDRNNEQFF. CDR3 coding DNA: TGTGCCAGCAGCCCGTCAGTCATGACAGATCGTAACAATGAGCAGTTCTTC.

This rearrangement joins TRBV5-6 to TRBJ2-1; D possibly corresponds to TRBD2 (6 bases). The CDR3 has 16 amino acids. CDR1 is SGHDT, CDR2 YYEEEE, per germline. The ends were cut back, 4 bases at V and 2 bases at J, with 16 bases in the middle. The CDR3 here is CASSPAGGLTYNEQFF. CDR3 DNA: TGTGCCAGCAGCCCGGCCGGGGGTCTAACCTACAATGAGCAGTTCTTC.

The chain couples TRBV11-2 to TRBJ2-2; 8 bases agree with TRBD1. This CDR3 comprises 17 residues. CDR1 is SGHAT and CDR2 is FQNNGV in the germline V gene. The V gene end was trimmed by 1 base and the J gene end by 2 bases; junction bases not matched to a gene: 6. The DNA of the CDR3 is TGTGCCAGCAGCTTAGCCCGGGACAGGTTAAACACCGGGGAGCTGTTTTTT. Residues: CASSLARDRLNTGELFF.

The chain recombines TRBV7-8 with TRBJ1-5, with 9 positions matching TRBD1. Germline V CDR1 and CDR2: SGHVS, FQNEAQ. With V trimmed by 5 bases and J by 1 base, 6 bases remained unmatched. CDR3 length equals 16 residues. CDR3 loop: CASSQRQGGSNQPQHF. The CDR3 DNA reads TGTGCCAGCAGCCAGCGACAGGGGGGCAGCAATCAGCCCCAGCATTTT.

This clonotype was counted many times. CDR3 coding DNA: TGTGCCAGCAGTTACTCCGGGACGGCCTACGAGCAGTACTTC. Translated, it gives CASSYSGTAYEQYF. V and J are TRBV6-2 or TRBV6-3 and TRBJ2-7; D may be TRBD1 or TRBD2 (5 bases each). The V gene's germline CDR1 is MNHEY and CDR2 SVGEGT. This CDR3 is built from 14 residues. V was pared by 0 bases and J by 2 bases, with 8 bases between.

V usage is TRBV7-2 and J usage is TRBJ2-7; D is unclear. Looked up from germline, CDR1 is SGHTA and CDR2 is FQGNSA. The CDR3 sequence is 14 residues long. V was clipped by 3 bases and J by 0 bases, with 9 bases between them. The CDR3 bases are TGTGCCAGCAGCTTCGATGCAGGCTCCTACGAGCAGTACTTC. This sequence encodes CASSFDAGSYEQYF.

This chain links TRBV20-1 with TRBJ2-2; 12 nucleotides align to TRBD2. The CDR3 loop spans 16 amino acids. V trimming: 3 bases; J trimming: 6 bases; junction bases outside the gene matches: 8. Germline lookup yields CDR1 DFQATT and CDR2 SNEGSKA (reference sequence). The CDR3 region is CSASEPSGGAAGELFF. The DNA for the CDR3 is TGCAGTGCTAGTGAGCCTAGCGGGGGGGCGGCCGGGGAGCTGTTTTTT.

The sample holds a few counts of this clonotype. This chain connects TRBV7-2 to TRBJ1-1, with D uncertain. The CDR3 consists of 15 residues. Trimming shortened V by 5 bases and J by 0 bases, and 13 bases separated the two germline ends. Germline V lookup: CDR1 SGHTA, CDR2 FQGNSA. The CDR3 region has the DNA TGTGCCAGCAGCCGAATGGACGCCCTGAACACTGAAGCTTTCTTT. Residues: CASSRMDALNTEAFF.

This clonotype occurred a few times. The genes are TRBV7-9 and TRBJ1-4; no definite D call. Germline CDR1 and CDR2: SEHNR and FQNEAQ (reference sequence). There are 13 residues in the CDR3. The V gene lost 7 bases and the J gene lost 8 bases, with 14 bases spanning the gap. The DNA for the CDR3 is TGTGCCAGCACCACGGCGGGCGGCGAAAAACTGTTTTTT. Protein sequence: CASTTAGGEKLFF.

The sample holds a few counts of this clonotype. This chain links TRBV7-2 with TRBJ1-5; TRBD1 matches 7 bases. The CDR3 is made up of 14 amino acids. V was pared by 8 bases and J by 3 bases, with 7 bases of the junction left unmatched. CDR1 is SGHTA and CDR2 is FQGNSA in the germline V gene. CDR3 loop: CASSPGTVNQPQHF. CDR3 coding DNA: TGTGCCAGCTCCCCGGGGACAGTCAATCAGCCCCAGCATTTT.

The rearrangement uses TRBV4-1 and TRBJ1-6, with TRBD1 matching 8 bases. Unmatched junction bases numbered 13, after V lost 5 bases and J lost 4 bases. Germline V gene data show CDR1 as MGHRA and CDR2 as YSYEKL. This CDR3 spans 18 amino acids. CDR3 protein: CASSDRGPGNNYNSPLHF. The DNA for the CDR3 is TGCGCCAGCAGCGACAGGGGTCCCGGAAACAATTATAATTCACCCCTCCACTTT.

This clonotype turned up a few times. This chain connects TRBV7-2 to TRBJ2-7; 12 nucleotides agree with TRBD1. This CDR3 contains 17 residues. The V gene's germline CDR1 is SGHTA and CDR2 FQGNSA. Germline trimming cut 3 bases from V and 5 bases from J; bases unmatched to any gene: 11. CDR3 protein: CASSLSPGQGASHEQYF. CDR3 sequence (DNA): TGTGCCAGCAGCTTGTCTCCGGGACAGGGGGCTTCCCACGAGCAGTACTTC.

The chain couples TRBV12-3 or TRBV12-4 to TRBJ2-5, with 8 bases fitting TRBD1. CDR3 size: 14 residues. V lost 2 bases to trimming and J lost 5 bases; unmatched junction nucleotides: 4. The CDR3 protein is CASSLQGAGETQYF. In DNA form, the CDR3 reads TGTGCCAGCAGTTTACAGGGGGCTGGGGAGACCCAGTACTTC.

This clonotype was detected ten times or more. The chain has TRBV7-2 and TRBJ2-6; D is unclear. V was trimmed by 0 bases and J by 18 bases, leaving 15 bases between them. CDR1 and CDR2 (germline): SGHTA, FQGNSA. CDR3 length equals 13 residues. CDR3 amino acids: CASSLAGSPDQTF. CDR3 DNA sequence: TGTGCCAGCAGCTTAGCAGGAAGTCCCGACCAGACTTTC.

The chain employs TRBV4-1 and TRBJ2-7, with 9 positions matching TRBD2. In germline, CDR1 is MGHRA, CDR2 YSYEKL. The CDR3 contains 15 residues. V was clipped by 0 bases and J by 6 bases; unmatched bases: 6. CDR3 DNA sequence: TGCGCCAGCAGCCAAGACAGCGGGGGGCTGGGCGAGCAGTACTTC. Protein: CASSQDSGGLGEQYF.

This clonotype was seen more than once but under ten times. V is TRBV6-5 and J is TRBJ1-5, with 7 bases fitting TRBD1. V shed 5 bases and J 3 bases; nucleotides not matched to a gene: 4. The germline V gene has CDR1 MNHEY and CDR2 SVGAGI. The CDR3 contains 14 residues. This chain's CDR3 is CASSADRYNQPQHF. The CDR3 DNA sequence: TGTGCCAGCAGTGCGGACAGGTACAATCAGCCCCAGCATTTT.

This clonotype was recorded a few times. The chain employs TRBV28 and TRBJ2-3; 10 bases agree with TRBD2. The germline V gene encodes CDR1 MDHEN and CDR2 SYDVKM. This CDR3 comprises 18 residues. Trimming removed 3 bases from V and 4 bases from J; junction bases left unmatched: 13. CDR3 residues: CASSLRVAGGPISDTQYF. CDR3 nucleotides: TGTGCCAGCAGTTTGAGAGTAGCGGGGGGACCGATTTCAGATACGCAGTATTTT.

This clonotype occurred a few times. The rearrangement links TRBV6-2 or TRBV6-3 to TRBJ2-7; 8 bases align to TRBD1. Germline V gene data show CDR1 as MNHEY and CDR2 as SVGEGT. This CDR3 contains 14 residues. J gave up 7 bases and V 4 bases, and 9 bases lay outside the gene matches. The CDR3 loop is CASSSGQALGEQYF. The CDR3 nucleotides read TGTGCCAGCAGTTCGGGACAGGCCTTGGGAGAGCAGTACTTC.

This clonotype has only a few counts. The rearrangement links TRBV6-2 or TRBV6-3 to TRBJ2-1; D might be TRBD2 (5 bases). V was trimmed by 2 bases and J by 9 bases, leaving 11 bases between them. Germline CDR1 reads MNHEY; CDR2 reads SVGEGT. CDR3 size: 13 residues. DNA of the CDR3: TGTGCCAGCAGTTACGGCGGGCCCGGTGAGCAGTTCTTC. This codes for CASSYGGPGEQFF.

A few counts support this clonotype. V gene TRBV7-2 combines with J gene TRBJ2-1, with 8 nucleotides matching TRBD2. Germline V gene lookup returns CDR1 SGHTA and CDR2 FQGNSA. V lost 4 bases to trimming and J lost 3 bases; unmatched junction nucleotides: 8. The CDR3 sequence is 16 residues long. CDR3 nucleotide sequence: TGTGCCAGCAGCTCGGGGAGCGGGGGCCACTACAATGAGCAGTTCTTC. Translating it yields CASSSGSGGHYNEQFF.

This clonotype was recorded a few times. This chain connects TRBV12-5 to TRBJ2-5; D is possibly TRBD1 (6 bases). Per the germline V gene, CDR1 is LGHNT and CDR2 is FRNRAP. Trimming removed 1 base at V and 5 bases at J, with 11 bases between. The CDR3 has 14 residues. CDR3 coding DNA: TGTGCTAGTGGTTTGGGCCTGAGGGGGGAGACCCAGTACTTC. It yields the protein CASGLGLRGETQYF.

This clonotype was found a few times. The chain links TRBV7-2 to TRBJ1-6; 8 bases line up with TRBD1. The length of the CDR3 is 16 residues. Germline lookup yields CDR1 SGHTA and CDR2 FQGNSA. With V trimmed by 5 bases and J by 8 bases, 11 bases remained unmatched. Written as DNA, the CDR3 is TGTGCCAGCAGCGGAGAGCAGGGGGCAAGGTATTCACCCCTCCACTTT. Amino acids: CASSGEQGARYSPLHF.

The J gene is TRBJ1-1, the V gene TRBV5-4; TRBD1 is a possible D gene (6 bases). Per germline, CDR1 SGHNT and CDR2 YYREEE (reference sequence). Trimming took 1 base from V and 7 from J, leaving 14 bases between them. The CDR3 runs to 14 residues. The DNA of the CDR3 is TGTGCCAGCAGCTTGTCGGGGGCGCCGGTTGAAGCTTTCTTT. Translated, it gives CASSLSGAPVEAFF. Looking up the rest from reference TRBV5-4 and TRBJ1-1 gives the full variable domain: ETGVTQSPTHLIKTRGQQVTLRCSSQSGHNTVSWYQQALGQGPQFIFQYYREEENGRGNFPPRFSGLQFPNYSSELNVNALELDDSALYLCASSLSGAPVEAFFGQGTRLTVV.